This T cell receptor (beta chain) was captured in a study of metastatic and nonmetastatic thyroid tumors. Findings and limits, study-wide: When malignant thyroid tumors were compared with benign nodules, TCR beta diversity was reportedly significantly higher in the malignant tumors. This held in both blood and tumor samples.

TCRdb redid the clone calls on the PCR reads using MiXCR. This sample has 53,000 or so clones, with approximately 20% found just once. Germline CDR1 and CDR2: SGHNT and YYREEE (reference sequence). V was shortened by 4 bases and J by 9 bases, with 14 bases between the two germline ends. The CDR3 runs 13 residues. Thyroid surgery was performed in patients who had received no treatment beforehand. For this clone: Its antigen is not known. A much larger clone sits a single nucleotide away, making a read error possible.

The sample comprised blood. This rearrangement joins TRBV5-4 to TRBJ2-1; D is undetermined. This clonotype was obtained from a female donor with papillary thyroid cancer or a benign thyroid nodule (not recorded which). Some clones in this sample may be carry-over from other donors' samples. The CDR3 bases are TGTGCCAGCAGCCAATGTGGGTGGGGTGAGCAGTTCTTC. Its protein is CASSQCGWGEQFF. The full variable domain, its missing parts supplied by reference TRBV5-4 and TRBJ2-1, is ETGVTQSPTHLIKTRGQQVTLRCSSQSGHNTVSWYQQALGQGPQFIFQYYREEENGRGNFPPRFSGLQFPNYSSELNVNALELDDSALYLCASSQCGWGEQFFGPGTRLTVL.